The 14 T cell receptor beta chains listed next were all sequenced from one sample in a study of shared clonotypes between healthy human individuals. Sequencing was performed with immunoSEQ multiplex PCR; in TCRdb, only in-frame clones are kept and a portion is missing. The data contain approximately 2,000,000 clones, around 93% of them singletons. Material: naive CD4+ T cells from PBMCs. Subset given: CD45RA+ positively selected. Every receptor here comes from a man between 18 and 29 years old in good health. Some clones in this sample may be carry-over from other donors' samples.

The CDR3 region has the DNA TGTGCCAGCAGCCAAGGCAGGGACAGTCCTCGGGATGAGCAGTTCTTC. This codes for CASSQGRDSPRDEQFF. The V call is TRBV14, the J call TRBJ2-1, with 7 bases fitting TRBD1. Unmatched junction bases numbered 11, after V lost 1 base and J lost 8 bases. From germline, CDR1 is SGHDN and CDR2 FVKESK. The CDR3 runs 16 residues.

The CDR3 loop is CASSASWGDGETQYF. The CDR3 DNA reads as TGTGCCAGCAGTGCATCTTGGGGAGACGGGGAGACCCAGTACTTC. V usage is TRBV25-1 and J usage is TRBJ2-5; TRBD2 might be the D (5 bases). Germline V gene sequence: CDR1 MGHDK, CDR2 SYGVNS. This CDR3 has 15 residues. V was shortened by 4 bases and J by 5 bases, with 17 bases between the two germline ends. The full variable domain, in which reference TRBV25-1 and TRBJ2-5 provide the parts outside the CDR3, is EADIYQTPRYLVIGTGKKITLECSQTMGHDKMYWYQQDPGMELHLIHYSYGVNSTEKGDLSSESTVSRIRTEHFPLTLESARPSHTSQYLCASSASWGDGETQYFGPGTRLLVL.

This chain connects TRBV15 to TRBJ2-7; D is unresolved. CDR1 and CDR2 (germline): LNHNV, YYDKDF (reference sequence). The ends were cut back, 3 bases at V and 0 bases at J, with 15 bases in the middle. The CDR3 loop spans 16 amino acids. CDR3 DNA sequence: TGTGCCACCAGCAGTGATCTGTGGGGTGGCTCCTACGAGCAGTACTTC. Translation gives CATSSDLWGGSYEQYF.

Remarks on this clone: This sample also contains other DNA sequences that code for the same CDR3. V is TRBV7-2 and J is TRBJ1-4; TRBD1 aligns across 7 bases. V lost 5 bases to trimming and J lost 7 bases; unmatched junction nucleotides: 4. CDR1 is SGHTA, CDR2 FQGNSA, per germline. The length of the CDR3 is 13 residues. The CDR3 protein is CASSRDRSEKLFF. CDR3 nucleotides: TGTGCCAGCAGCCGGGACAGAAGTGAAAAACTGTTTTTT.

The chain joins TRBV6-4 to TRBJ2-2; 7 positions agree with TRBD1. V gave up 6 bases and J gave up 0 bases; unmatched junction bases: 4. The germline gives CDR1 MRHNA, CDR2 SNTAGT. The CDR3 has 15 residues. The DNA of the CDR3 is TGTGCCAGCAGACGACAGGGAGCGAACACCGGGGAGCTGTTTTTT. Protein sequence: CASRRQGANTGELFF.

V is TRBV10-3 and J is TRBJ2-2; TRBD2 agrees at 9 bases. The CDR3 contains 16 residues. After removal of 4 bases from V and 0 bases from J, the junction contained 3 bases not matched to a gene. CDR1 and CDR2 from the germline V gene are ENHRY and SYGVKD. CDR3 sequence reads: CAISVPSGTNTGELFF. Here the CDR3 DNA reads TGTGCCATCAGTGTGCCTAGCGGGACGAACACCGGGGAGCTGTTTTTT.

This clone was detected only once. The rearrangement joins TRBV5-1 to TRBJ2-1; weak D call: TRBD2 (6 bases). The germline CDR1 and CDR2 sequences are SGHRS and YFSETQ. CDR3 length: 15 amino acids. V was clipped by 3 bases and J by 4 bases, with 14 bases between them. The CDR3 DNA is TGCGCCAGCAGCTCGGGGGATTTCGCGTACAATGAGCAGTTCTTC. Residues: CASSSGDFAYNEQFF.

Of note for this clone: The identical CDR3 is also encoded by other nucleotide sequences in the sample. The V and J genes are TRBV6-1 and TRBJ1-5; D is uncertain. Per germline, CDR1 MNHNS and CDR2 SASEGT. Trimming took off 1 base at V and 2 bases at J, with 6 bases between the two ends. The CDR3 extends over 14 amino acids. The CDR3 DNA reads TGTGCCAGCAGTGAAGGCGGTGGCAATCAGCCCCAGCATTTT. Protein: CASSEGGGNQPQHF.

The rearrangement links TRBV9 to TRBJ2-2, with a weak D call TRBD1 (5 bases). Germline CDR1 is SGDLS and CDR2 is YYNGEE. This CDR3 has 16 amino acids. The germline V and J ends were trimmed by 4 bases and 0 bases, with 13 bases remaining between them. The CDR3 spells CASSTRQSTNTGELFF. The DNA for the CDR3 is TGTGCCAGCAGCACAAGACAGTCTACGAACACCGGGGAGCTGTTTTTT.

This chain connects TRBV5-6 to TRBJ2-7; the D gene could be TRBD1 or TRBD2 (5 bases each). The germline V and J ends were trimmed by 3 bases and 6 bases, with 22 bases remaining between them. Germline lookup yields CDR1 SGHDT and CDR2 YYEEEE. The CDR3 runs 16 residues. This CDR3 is CASSWEPGTRPFEQYF. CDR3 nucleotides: TGTGCCAGCAGCTGGGAACCAGGGACCCGGCCCTTCGAGCAGTACTTC. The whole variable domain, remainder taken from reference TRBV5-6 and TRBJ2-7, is DAGVTQSPTHLIKTRGQQVTLRCSPKSGHDTVSWYQQALGQGPQFIFQYYEEEERQRGNFPDRFSGHQFPNYSSELNVNALLLGDSALYLCASSWEPGTRPFEQYFGPGTRLTVT.

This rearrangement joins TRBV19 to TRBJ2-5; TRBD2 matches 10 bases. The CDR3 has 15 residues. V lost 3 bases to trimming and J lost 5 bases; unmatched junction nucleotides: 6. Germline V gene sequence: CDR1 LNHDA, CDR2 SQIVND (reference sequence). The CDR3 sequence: CASSIELAGVETQYF. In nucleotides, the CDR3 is TGTGCCAGTAGTATCGAGCTAGCGGGAGTGGAGACCCAGTACTTC.

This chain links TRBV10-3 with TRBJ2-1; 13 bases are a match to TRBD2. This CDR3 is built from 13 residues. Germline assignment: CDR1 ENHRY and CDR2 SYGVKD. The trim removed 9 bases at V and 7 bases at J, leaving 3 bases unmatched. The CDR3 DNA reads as TGTGCCATTTCGACTAGCGGGAGGAATGAGCAGTTCTTC. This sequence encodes CAISTSGRNEQFF.

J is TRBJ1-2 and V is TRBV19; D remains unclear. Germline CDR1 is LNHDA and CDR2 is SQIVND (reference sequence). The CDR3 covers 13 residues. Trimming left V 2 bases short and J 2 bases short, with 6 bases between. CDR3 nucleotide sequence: TGTGCCAGTAGTATAATACAGAACTATGGCTACACCTTC. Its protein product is CASSIIQNYGYTF.

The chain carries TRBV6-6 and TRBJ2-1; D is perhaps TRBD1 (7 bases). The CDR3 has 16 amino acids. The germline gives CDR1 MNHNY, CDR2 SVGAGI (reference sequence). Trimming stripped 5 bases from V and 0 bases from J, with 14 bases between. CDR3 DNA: TGTGCCAGCAGTACTTCAGGGGGGAGCTCCTACAATGAGCAGTTCTTC. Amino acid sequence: CASSTSGGSSYNEQFF.